A selection of T cell receptor beta chains follows, all from one sample in a study of blood T cell repertoires in COVID-19. Sequenced by immunoSEQ multiplex PCR; TCRdb stores in-frame clones only, minus some. Of hundreds of thousands of clones in the sample, under 95% were seen once. The sequenced material came from PBMCs or T cells enriched from blood (not recorded which). The receptors shown here come from a woman between 18 and 30 years old who had recovered from COVID-19. Each CDR3 is given with its conserved first and last residue. Each record gives: D gene, J gene, V gene, clone size, CDR3 DNA, CDR3 protein. D genes are given only for firm matches. Where a row states a size, it is once, few, many or the class of an expanded clone; other rows omit it.

>TRBD1|TRBJ1-1|TRBV19|once
TGTGCCAGTAGTACGGACAGGGGTAGGGCTGAAGCTTTCTTT
CASSTDRGRAEAFF
>-|TRBJ1-1|TRBV29-1|-
TGCAGCGTTAGTGGGGGGGTCAGGTGGAACACTGAAGCTTTCTTT
CSVSGGVRWNTEAFF
>-|TRBJ1-2|TRBV7-8|-
TGTGCCAGCAAGGCACCGGGCTATGGCTACACCTTC
CASKAPGYGYTF
>-|TRBJ1-1|TRBV5-5|few
TGTGCCAGCAGCTTGGACAGTGCTAACATGAACACTGAAGCTTTCTTT
CASSLDSANMNTEAFF
>-|TRBJ1-6|TRBV3-1/TRBV3-2|-
TGTGCCAGCAGCCAAGTGAGAAATTCACCCCTCCACTTT
CASSQVRNSPLHF
>-|TRBJ1-2|TRBV7-8|once
TGTGCCAGCAGCTTAGCCTGGCAGGCCGGCTACACCTTC
CASSLAWQAGYTF
>TRBD1|TRBJ2-1|TRBV5-1|-
TGCGCCAGCAGCTCATCTACGGGACAGGGTACAGGTAATGAGCAGTTCTTC
CASSSSTGQGTGNEQFF
>TRBD1|TRBJ2-7|TRBV15|-
TGTGCCACCAGGACAGGGAATGGCTACGAGCAGTACTTC
CATRTGNGYEQYF
>TRBD2|TRBJ2-3|TRBV5-5|-
TGTGCCAGCAGCCCCCTAGCGGGGACAGATACGCAGTATTTT
CASSPLAGTDTQYF
>TRBD2|TRBJ2-3|TRBV9|-
TGTGCCAGCAGCGTGAGTAGCGGGGGGTTTGGGATCACAGATACGCAGTATTTT
CASSVSSGGFGITDTQYF
>TRBD2|TRBJ2-7|TRBV4-1|-
TGCGCCAGCAGCCAAGGTTTAGCGGGAGGGATCTACGAGCAGTACTTC
CASSQGLAGGIYEQYF
>-|TRBJ1-6|TRBV6-5|-
TGTGCCAGCAGTTTAAGGGGTAAATCTTCACCCCTCCACTTT
CASSLRGKSSPLHF
>-|TRBJ1-1|TRBV4-2|-
TGTGCCAGCAGCCCGGCGAGGCGGATAACTGAAGCTTTCTTT
CASSPARRITEAFF
>TRBD1|TRBJ1-6|TRBV4-2|-
TGTGCCAGCAGCCAAGAAAAGGGGGCTTTTGTAAAATCACCCCTCCACTTT
CASSQEKGAFVKSPLHF
>-|TRBJ1-1|TRBV4-2|-
TGTGCCAGCAGCCAAGGGCGGCAGAACACTGAAGCTTTCTTT
CASSQGRQNTEAFF
>-|TRBJ2-1|TRBV4-2|-
TGTGCCAGCAGCCAAGCGACTAACCCTTACAATGAGCAGTTCTTC
CASSQATNPYNEQFF
>-|TRBJ1-6|TRBV7-9|once
TGTGCCAGCAGTCAAACAGGAAATTCACCCCTCCACTTT
CASSQTGNSPLHF
>-|TRBJ1-2|TRBV5-1|-
TGCGCCAGCAGCAAACAGGGTGACTATGGCTACACCTTC
CASSKQGDYGYTF
>TRBD2|TRBJ2-1|TRBV28|-
TGTGCCAGCTCCGGGACTAGCGGCAGCAATGAGCAGTTCTTC
CASSGTSGSNEQFF
>-|TRBJ2-7|TRBV27|-
TGTGCCAGCAGTTTAGACTTTTCTGAGCAGTACTTC
CASSLDFSEQYF
>-|TRBJ1-5|TRBV19|-
TGTGCCAGTAGTATAGGGCATAGCAATCAGCCCCAGCATTTT
CASSIGHSNQPQHF
>-|TRBJ2-1|TRBV7-9|-
TGTGCCAGCAGCTTAGCAGGGGCGGGGGAGCAGTTCTTC
CASSLAGAGEQFF
>TRBD2|TRBJ2-1|TRBV11-3|-
TGTGCCAGCAGCTCTTGGGGGGGAAATGAGCAGTTCTTC
CASSSWGGNEQFF
>TRBD1|TRBJ2-2|TRBV24-1|-
TGTGCCACCAGGCAAGCAGGGGGCACCGGGGAGCTGTTTTTT
CATRQAGGTGELFF
>-|TRBJ1-4|TRBV3-1/TRBV3-2|-
TGTGCCAGCAGCCTAAGGACATCAACTAATGAAAAACTGTTTTTT
CASSLRTSTNEKLFF
>-|TRBJ1-2|TRBV4-1|-
TGCGCCAGCGGGCCGGCCCCAATGTATGGCTACACCTTC
CASGPAPMYGYTF
>TRBD1|TRBJ2-3|TRBV27|-
TGTGCCAGCAGTAAAGGACAGGGTACAGATACGCAGTATTTT
CASSKGQGTDTQYF
>TRBD1|TRBJ2-2|TRBV5-1|-
TGCGCCAGCAGCTGGACAGGGGGTATGACCGGGGAGCTGTTTTTT
CASSWTGGMTGELFF
>-|TRBJ1-2|TRBV28|-
TGTGCCAGCAGTTCCCCAGGGTTAGACTATGGCTACACCTTC
CASSSPGLDYGYTF
>-|TRBJ1-2|TRBV19|-
TGTGCCAGTAGGACAGCAACTACTAACTATGGCTACACCTTC
CASRTATTNYGYTF
>-|TRBJ2-5|TRBV3-1/TRBV3-2|-
TGTGCCAGCAGCCAAGAAGCACAGAGTAAAGAGACCCAGTACTTC
CASSQEAQSKETQYF
>TRBD1|TRBJ1-1|TRBV2|-
TGTGCCAGCGGACAGGGAGTAAGGAACACTGAAGCTTTCTTT
CASGQGVRNTEAFF